The present TCR beta chain was sequenced within a study of T cell repertoires in cytomegalovirus infection. Per germline, CDR1 MNHNS and CDR2 SASEGT. CDR3 length equals 16 residues. V lost 6 bases and J lost 5, with 22 bases in between. Using its own MiXCR run on the reads, TCRdb lists one record per CDR3 protein. Of some 940,000 distinct CDR3 sequences in the sample, more than 25% were seen once. This clonotype was seen repeatedly, ten times or more. What it binds is not known. This chain uses TRBV6-1 with TRBJ1-1, with D possibly TRBD1 on 6 matching bases. This clonotype was sampled from a human donor in good health (CMV status not recorded). Some clones in this sample may be carry-over from other donors' samples. The source was cultured CD8+ T cells from PBMCs, collected from culture after CMV antigen stimulation. CDR3 nucleotide sequence: TGTGCCAGCAGATTGACGACAGGAGAACTATTTACTGAAGCTTTCTTT. This encodes CASRLTTGELFTEAFF.